Following are 8 T cell receptor beta chains from one sample sequenced in a study of Graves' ophthalmopathy and Graves' hyperthyroidism. RNA served as the template for amplifying TCR beta CDR3 regions. The first-round RT-PCR employed HTBI primers together with the Qiagen OneStep RT-PCR kit. A multiplex PCR was then performed as the second round. MiXCR, applied by TCRdb to the multiplex PCR reads, yields one record per CDR3 protein. The sample has 650,000 to 800,000 distinct CDR3 sequences; more than 40% are singletons. Sequencing used peripheral blood. Every receptor here comes from an adult man with Graves' ophthalmopathy.

This chain joins TRBV7-9 and TRBJ1-3; D is uncertain. The CDR3 has 14 amino acids. CDR1 and CDR2 (germline): SEHNR, FQNEAQ (reference sequence). The V end was cut by 5 bases, the J end by 7 bases, with 15 bases between. The CDR3 region has the DNA TGTGCCAGCAGCCCAGCGGGAGGGCCTAACACCATATATTTT. It specifies CASSPAGGPNTIYF.

This clonotype is a singleton in its sample. One end of the junction fails to match germline, which may point to a read error. This sequence joins TRBV29-1 and TRBJ2-6, with 8 bases aligning to TRBD1. Germline V gene lookup returns CDR1 SQVTM and CDR2 ANQGSEA. This CDR3 has 12 amino acids. The CDR3 loop is CSARDRTSTEAF. The DNA of the CDR3 is TGCAGCGCTAGGGACAGGACATCCACTGAAGCTTTC.

The rearrangement joins TRBV7-2 to TRBJ2-2; 7 nucleotides match TRBD2. CDR1 is SGHTA, CDR2 FQGNSA, per germline. V was clipped by 5 bases and J by 5 bases; unmatched bases: 17. CDR3 length equals 18 residues. The CDR3 protein is CASSPPKVLAGVTGELFF. The CDR3, as DNA: TGTGCCAGCAGCCCCCCGAAAGTACTGGCGGGGGTAACCGGGGAGCTGTTTTTT.

V is TRBV20-1 and J is TRBJ2-7, with 7 positions matching TRBD1. V lost 6 bases, J lost 7 bases, and 12 bases stayed unmatched. In germline, CDR1 is DFQATT, CDR2 SNEGSKA (reference sequence). The CDR3 has 13 amino acids. CDR3 sequence (DNA): TGCAGTGCCTTGGGACAGACTCTACGGGAGCAGTACTTC. This sequence encodes CSALGQTLREQYF.

This clonotype was picked up many times. Mismatch with germline at one junction end may stem from a read error. The chain recombines TRBV10-3 with TRBJ1-2; D not certain. Per germline, CDR1 ENHRY and CDR2 SYGVKD. The CDR3 extends over 13 amino acids. The CDR3 here is CASSYSYTDGYTF. CDR3 DNA: TGTGCCAGCAGTTACTCGTACACGGATGGCTACACCTTC.

The chain's CDR3 is CASSQGVLGGYTF. CDR3 nucleotide sequence: TGTGCCAGCAGCCAGGGGGTTTTGGGGGGCTACACCTTC. The chain has TRBV14 and TRBJ1-2; D is perhaps TRBD1 (5 bases). This CDR3 comprises 13 residues. Looked up from germline, CDR1 is SGHDN and CDR2 is FVKESK. V lost 3 bases and J 8 bases, leaving 13 bases between the germline ends.

A note on this clonotype: This could be a read error, since a much larger clone is one nucleotide away. Likely a read error: the CDR3 ends without its conserved phenylalanine or tryptophan. CDR3 sequence: CASSQTSGSGGTQYI. In nucleotides, the CDR3 is TGTGCCAGCAGCCAGACTAGCGGGAGTGGTGGGACCCAGTACATC. This chain connects TRBV3-1 to TRBJ2-5, with 12 bases that match TRBD2. Germline CDR1 is LGHDT and CDR2 is YNNKEL (reference sequence). The trim removed 3 bases at V and 7 bases at J, leaving 6 bases unmatched. The CDR3 sequence is 15 residues long.

There are many counts of this clonotype. The chain is built from TRBV19 and TRBJ2-7; TRBD2 might be the D (7 bases). Trimming stripped 3 bases from V and 5 bases from J, with 17 bases between. The CDR3 is 15 amino acids. In germline, CDR1 is LNHDA, CDR2 SQIVND (reference sequence). The chain's CDR3 is CASSMGGRGFHEQYF. CDR3 coding DNA: TGTGCCAGTAGTATGGGGGGGCGGGGATTCCACGAGCAGTACTTC.